The entry that follows covers one T cell receptor (beta chain) sequence. The antigen remains undetermined. The germline V and J ends were trimmed by 7 bases and 0 bases, with 7 bases remaining between them. CDR3 size: 13 residues. The data belong to a study of T cell responses to AZD1222 COVID-19 vaccine. The study's findings and limits: Spike-spanning, vaccine-associated CD4 TCRs were dominant at 160-218 and 743-854. Recipients of two AZD1222 doses showed rising Spike-specific TCR breadth and depth.

Only in-frame clones appear in the TCRdb table, and some are missing; sequencing was by immunoSEQ multiplex PCR. The sample consists of about 150,000 clones, around nine tenths of them appearing once. This TCR derives from an adult who received the AZD1222 COVID-19 vaccine. This material consisted of peripheral blood, taken 28 days after the second AZD1222 dose. This chain links TRBV12-3 or TRBV12-4 with TRBJ1-3; D unresolved. The CDR3 protein is CASTGSSGNTIYF. DNA of the CDR3: TGTGCCAGCACGGGTAGCTCTGGAAACACCATATATTTT.